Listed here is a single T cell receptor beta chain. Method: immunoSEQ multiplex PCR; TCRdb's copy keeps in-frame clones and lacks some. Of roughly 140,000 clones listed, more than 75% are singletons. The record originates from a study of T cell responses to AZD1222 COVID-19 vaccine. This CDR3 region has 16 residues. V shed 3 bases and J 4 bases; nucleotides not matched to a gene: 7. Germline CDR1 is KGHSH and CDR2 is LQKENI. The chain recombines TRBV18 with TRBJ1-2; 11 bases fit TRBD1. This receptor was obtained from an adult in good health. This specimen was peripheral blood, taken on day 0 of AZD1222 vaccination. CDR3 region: CASSPLGTGGSYGYTF. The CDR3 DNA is TGTGCCAGCTCACCCCTAGGGACAGGGGGTAGCTATGGCTACACCTTC.